The rows below give T cell receptor beta chains drawn from one sample of a study of synovial regulatory T cells in juvenile arthritis. The repertoire was sequenced with immunoSEQ multiplex PCR; TCRdb's copy has only in-frame clones and lacks some. This sample contains approximately 10,000 clones. The sequencing input was Treg cells from blood. These receptors originate from a donor younger than 35 with juvenile idiopathic arthritis. Both conserved end residues are part of each CDR3.

v_gene	len	j_gene	CDR3aa
TRBV5-4	12	TRBJ2-1	CASSLDGTKQFF
TRBV5-1	16	TRBJ2-1	CASSTIAGGAYNEQFF
TRBV4-1	15	TRBJ1-2	CASARAGDVYSGYTF
TRBV27	16	TRBJ2-4	CASSTLAGGPENIQYF
TRBV18	15	TRBJ2-4	CASSPRAAGGNIQYF
TRBV2	15	TRBJ2-2	CASSETPSGTGELFF
TRBV10-1	14	TRBJ2-1	CASSEPGLAHEQFF
TRBV7-8	14	TRBJ2-7	CASSLQGADHEQYF
TRBV27	13	TRBJ2-1	CASSAQGWNEQFF
TRBV7-9	13	TRBJ2-3	CASSPVGPDTQYF
TRBV4-2	14	TRBJ1-2	CASGRDSVNYGYTF
TRBV19	13	TRBJ1-1	CASRVQGSPEAFF
TRBV7-8	13	TRBJ2-7	CASSLGKNREQYF
TRBV2	14	TRBJ1-4	CASSERVVYEKLFF
TRBV19	13	TRBJ2-5	CASSAGTGSTQYF